This TCR beta chain was identified in a study of shared clonotypes between healthy human individuals. The naive CD8 subset, CD45RO-negative cells positively selected for CCR7, excluded terminally differentiated effector memory CD45RA+ cells. Whole-study results and caveats: For sorted subsets, rarefaction showed incomplete sequencing despite large depth.

This CDR3 has 13 residues. Germline V lookup: CDR1 LGHNA, CDR2 YNFKEQ. Trimming shortened V by 3 bases and J by 5 bases, and 10 bases separated the two germline ends. Sequencing used immunoSEQ multiplex PCR; TCRdb keeps in-frame clones, though not all of them. Of roughly 2.1 million clones in the sample, under 95% were seen once. Worth noting for this clone: The antigen is unknown.

This chain joins TRBV4-2 and TRBJ2-5; D gene ambiguous. The receptor was isolated from a man aged 18 to 29 in good health. Some clones in this sample may be carry-over from other donors' samples. The specimen sequenced was naive CD8+ T cells from PBMCs. In DNA form, the CDR3 reads TGTGCCAGCAGCCAGAACGTTGGGGAGACCCAGTACTTC. Protein: CASSQNVGETQYF.